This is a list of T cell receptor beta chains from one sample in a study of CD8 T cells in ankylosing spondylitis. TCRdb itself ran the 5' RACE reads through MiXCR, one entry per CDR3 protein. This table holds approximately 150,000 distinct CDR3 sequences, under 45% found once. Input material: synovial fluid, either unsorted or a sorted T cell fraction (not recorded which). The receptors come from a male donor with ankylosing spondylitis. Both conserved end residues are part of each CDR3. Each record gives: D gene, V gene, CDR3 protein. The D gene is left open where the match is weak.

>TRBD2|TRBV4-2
CASSQEGTSSPYEQYF
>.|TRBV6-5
CASSYGFTGELFF
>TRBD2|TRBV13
CASSSRTSGGATDTQYF
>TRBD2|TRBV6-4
CASSGRAGGPDTQYF
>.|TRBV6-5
CASSYDLAGARYSGNTIYF
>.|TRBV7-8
CASSQDRISSGATQYF
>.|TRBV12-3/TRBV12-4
CASSLGSYSNQPQHF
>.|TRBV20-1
CSARYTWGRNQPQHF
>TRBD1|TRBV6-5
CASSSGQELVIGELFF
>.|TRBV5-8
CASSPLILAPNTGELFF
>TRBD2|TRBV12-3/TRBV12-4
CASSLVAAGGFNEQFF
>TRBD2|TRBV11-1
CASSRTREGDSSYEQYF
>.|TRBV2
CASRDLTGVNTEAFF
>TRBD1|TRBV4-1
CASSIRRGRRYGYTF
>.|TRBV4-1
CASSQSPDEQFF
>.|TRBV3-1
CASSPELWTVNTEAFF
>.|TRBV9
CASSVEEDYSYNEQFF
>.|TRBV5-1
CASRPPFRAGGTEAFF